This passage covers 10 T cell receptor beta chains from one sample sequenced in a study of OX40 agonist ivuxolimab in advanced cancers. Generated by immunoSEQ multiplex PCR, the TCRdb table keeps only in-frame clones and is missing some. The top ten clones hold 0.7% to 0.95% of a sample with about 98,000 clones, 88% of them seen once. The specimen was CD4+ or CD8+ T cells sorted from blood, collected in a trial of the OX40 agonist ivuxolimab. These receptors all stem from an adult with an advanced solid tumor such as melanoma, head and neck, liver or kidney cancer.

The count of this clone is one. The chain uses TRBV25-1 and TRBJ2-5; 12 bases align to TRBD2. This CDR3 spans 14 amino acids. Germline lookup yields CDR1 MGHDK and CDR2 SYGVNS. Trimming removed 4 bases from V and 4 bases from J; junction bases left unmatched: 1. The CDR3 loop reads CASSGGLAGETQYF. CDR3 in DNA: TGTGCCAGCAGTGGGGGACTAGCGGGAGAGACCCAGTACTTC.

This chain connects TRBV6-5 to TRBJ2-2; a possible D gene is TRBD1 (6 bases). This CDR3 is built from 15 residues. V was pared by 4 bases and J by 0 bases, with 9 bases between. CDR1 and CDR2 (germline): MNHEY, SVGAGI. The CDR3 DNA follows: TGTGCCAGCAGTTCGGGACACTCGAACACCGGGGAGCTGTTTTTT. This encodes CASSSGHSNTGELFF.

This chain connects TRBV11-2 to TRBJ2-7; TRBD2 might be the D (5 bases). Between the trimmed V and J ends, which lost 5 bases and 5 bases, there was a span of 13 bases. CDR3 length: 13 residues. Germline assignment: CDR1 SGHAT and CDR2 FQNNGV. The CDR3 DNA follows: TGTGCCAGCAGCGTCCTACTAGGCCACGAGCAGTACTTC. This gives the protein CASSVLLGHEQYF.

This sequence joins TRBV29-1 and TRBJ2-7, with 12 bases matching TRBD1. V dropped 7 bases and J dropped 5; count of bases not matched to a gene: 15. The V gene's germline CDR1 is SQVTM and CDR2 ANQGSEA. The CDR3 has 16 amino acids. As DNA, the CDR3 is TGCAGCGCTAGCCTGGGACAGGGGGCGCACGGGGACGAGCAGTACTTC. Its translation is CSASLGQGAHGDEQYF.

The V and J genes are TRBV6-6 and TRBJ2-1, with D maybe TRBD2 (5 bases). The V and J ends lost 2 bases and 9 bases respectively, with 14 bases between them. The CDR3 loop spans 14 amino acids. CDR1 is MNHNY, CDR2 SVGAGI, per germline (reference sequence). The chain's CDR3 is CASSYPGLGSEQFF. The DNA for the CDR3 is TGTGCCAGCAGTTACCCTGGACTCGGTTCTGAGCAGTTCTTC.

The gene calls are TRBV2 and TRBJ1-5; possibly TRBD1 for D (5 bases). The CDR3 is 16 residues long. V was clipped by 5 bases and J by 5 bases, with 19 bases between them. Germline values: CDR1 SNHLY, CDR2 FYNNEI. Here the CDR3 DNA reads TGTGCCAGCAGTAATACTAGGAGGGGAGAGGATCAGCCCCAGCATTTT. Amino acid sequence: CASSNTRRGEDQPQHF.

The rearrangement links TRBV7-9 to TRBJ1-2; maybe TRBD1 (6 bases). Trimming took 1 base from V and 6 from J, leaving 9 bases between them. The CDR3 extends over 13 amino acids. Germline V gives CDR1 SEHNR, CDR2 FQNEAQ (reference sequence). The CDR3 is CASSLDRADGYTF. CDR3 DNA: TGTGCCAGCAGCTTAGACAGGGCGGATGGCTACACCTTC.

The V gene is TRBV10-3, the J gene TRBJ2-1; 10 bases are shared with TRBD2. This CDR3 contains 16 residues. The germline gives CDR1 ENHRY, CDR2 SYGVKD. V lost 5 bases, J lost 0 bases, and 4 bases stayed unmatched. CDR3 protein: CAISPSSGGSYNEQFF. In nucleotides, the CDR3 is TGTGCCATCAGTCCCTCTAGCGGGGGCTCCTACAATGAGCAGTTCTTC.

The genes are TRBV14 and TRBJ2-1; 12 bases are a match to TRBD2. The germline gives CDR1 SGHDN, CDR2 FVKESK. This CDR3 comprises 13 residues. After removal of 2 bases from V and 15 bases from J, the junction contained 5 bases not matched to a gene. The CDR3 loop reads CASSQRTSGIAFF. The CDR3 region has the DNA TGTGCCAGCAGCCAACGGACTAGCGGGATAGCGTTCTTC.

This clone was counted a few times. This chain joins TRBV4-1 and TRBJ1-5; possibly TRBD1 for D (6 bases). The V gene's germline CDR1 is MGHRA and CDR2 YSYEKL. The CDR3 runs to 16 residues. V lost 1 base, J lost 5 bases, and 15 bases lay in between. The CDR3 DNA reads TGCGCCAGCAGCCAAGCCCTTGGGGGGGCTCATCAGCCCCAGCATTTT. Translating it yields CASSQALGGAHQPQHF.